The 28 T cell receptor beta chains listed next were all sequenced from one sample in a study of blood T cell repertoires in COVID-19. Sequencing used immunoSEQ multiplex PCR; TCRdb keeps in-frame clones, though not all of them. The sample holds fewer than 70,000 clones, 65% to 90% seen once. The specimen was peripheral blood. The receptors originated from a man at least 80 years old with acute or convalescent COVID-19.

The V call is TRBV6-5, the J call TRBJ2-1; TRBD2 is a possible D gene (6 bases). CDR1 MNHEY and CDR2 SVGAGI come from the germline V gene. V gave up 7 bases and J gave up 8 bases, with 18 bases separating them. This CDR3 region has 14 residues. Written as DNA, the CDR3 is TGTGCCAGCAAAAAGGACTACGCCGCCGATGAGCAGTTCTTC. It specifies CASKKDYAADEQFF.

The genes are TRBV6-5 and TRBJ2-1, with 8 bases that match TRBD1. The CDR3 is 15 residues long. V shed 2 bases, J shed 7 bases, and the junction held 7 bases outside the gene matches. Germline CDR1 and CDR2: MNHEY and SVGAGI. The CDR3 DNA reads TGTGCCAGCAGTTACGGGACAGGAGTAGGGAATGAGCAGTTCTTC. Protein product: CASSYGTGVGNEQFF.

This rearrangement joins TRBV12-3 or TRBV12-4 to TRBJ1-2; the D gene is possibly TRBD1 (6 bases). V lost 8 bases and J 4 bases, leaving 14 bases between the germline ends. There are 13 residues in the CDR3. Written as DNA, the CDR3 is TGTGCCAGCTATACAGGGCTCCCCTATGGCTACACCTTC. Translation: CASYTGLPYGYTF.

This rearrangement joins TRBV30 to TRBJ2-5; D possibly corresponds to TRBD1 (6 bases). Trimming removed 0 bases from V and 4 bases from J, with 18 bases in between. This CDR3 has 16 amino acids. Germline V gene lookup returns CDR1 GTSNPN and CDR2 SVGIG (reference sequence). In DNA, the CDR3 is TGTGCCTGGAGTGTACTAATCGGACGCAGGGGAGAGACCCAGTACTTC. It is translated as CAWSVLIGRRGETQYF.

This chain connects TRBV12-5 to TRBJ1-1, with unresolved D. This CDR3 spans 14 amino acids. Germline-derived CDR1 and CDR2 are LGHNT and FRNRAP. V lost 3 bases and J lost 3, with 11 bases in between. In DNA form, the CDR3 reads TGTGCTAGTGGTTTCGAGTGGCAGGACACTGAAGCTTTCTTT. It encodes CASGFEWQDTEAFF.

This sequence joins TRBV5-1 and TRBJ2-7, with 10 bases matching TRBD2. Germline-derived CDR1 and CDR2 are SGHRS and YFSETQ. Trimming at V came to 5 bases and at J to 2 bases, leaving 7 bases not matched to a gene. CDR3 length: 15 residues. In nucleotides, the CDR3 is TGCGCCAGCAGGACAGCCGGGACTAGCGCCTACGAGCAGTACTTC. As protein: CASRTAGTSAYEQYF.

The gene calls are TRBV7-2 and TRBJ1-1; 8 bases agree with TRBD1. Germline V gives CDR1 SGHTA, CDR2 FQGNSA. V gave up 5 bases and J gave up 1 base; unmatched junction bases: 9. The CDR3 is made up of 16 amino acids. The CDR3 nucleotides read TGTGCCAGCAGCCCTCAGACAGGGGTAGGGAACACTGAAGCTTTCTTT. Translating it yields CASSPQTGVGNTEAFF.

V is TRBV11-3 and J is TRBJ2-7; 11 nucleotides match TRBD2. Germline CDR1 reads SGHNT; CDR2 reads YENEEA. CDR3 length: 15 residues. V dropped 1 base and J dropped 5; count of bases not matched to a gene: 4. The CDR3 DNA is TGTGCCAGCAGCTTAGCCGGGACTAGCGGTAACGAGCAGTACTTC. Amino acid sequence: CASSLAGTSGNEQYF. The full variable domain, with the rest looked up from reference TRBV11-3 and TRBJ2-7, is EAGVVQSPRYKIIEKKQPVAFWCNPISGHNTLYWYLQNLGQGPELLIRYENEEAVDDSQLPKDRFSAERLKGVDSTLKIQPAELGDSAVYLCASSLAGTSGNEQYFGPGTRLTVT.

This sequence joins TRBV12-3 or TRBV12-4 and TRBJ2-7; D is possibly TRBD1 (5 bases). The CDR3 covers 13 residues. V lost 6 bases and J 2 bases, leaving 11 bases between the germline ends. The CDR3 bases are TGTGCCAGCAGCCTTGGACATCCCTACGAGCAGTACTTC. Translated, it gives CASSLGHPYEQYF.

The chain joins TRBV5-8 to TRBJ2-5, with D possibly being TRBD1 (6 bases). Germline lookup yields CDR1 SGHTS and CDR2 YDEGEE. The CDR3 runs to 14 residues. Trimming removed 0 bases at V and 3 bases at J, with 9 bases between. This CDR3 reads CASSLGTAKETQYF. The CDR3 DNA is TGTGCCAGCAGCTTGGGGACAGCTAAAGAGACCCAGTACTTC.

The V and J genes are TRBV4-2 and TRBJ2-3, with 11 bases that match TRBD2. Germline lookup yields CDR1 LGHNA and CDR2 YNFKEQ. Trimming took 4 bases from V and 5 from J; bases not matched to a gene: 8. This CDR3 contains 16 residues. Here the CDR3 reads CASSPTTSGSIDTQYF. CDR3 coding DNA: TGTGCCAGCAGCCCGACCACTAGCGGGAGTATAGATACGCAGTATTTT.

V usage is TRBV7-9 and J usage is TRBJ1-3, with 8 bases that match TRBD1. The CDR3 runs 17 residues. Germline assignment: CDR1 SEHNR and CDR2 FQNEAQ (reference sequence). Trimming removed 5 bases from V and 0 bases from J; junction bases left unmatched: 9. The CDR3 sequence: CASSGYRGAISGNTIYF. For the CDR3, the DNA is TGTGCCAGCAGCGGATACAGGGGGGCGATCTCTGGAAACACCATATATTTT.

The rearrangement links TRBV11-2 to TRBJ2-5, with D uncertain. The CDR3 has 14 residues. Trimming left V 5 bases short and J 1 base short, with 11 bases between. Germline V gene sequence: CDR1 SGHAT, CDR2 FQNNGV. The chain's CDR3 is CASSSIRLQETQYF. In DNA, the CDR3 is TGTGCCAGCAGCAGCATTCGACTCCAAGAGACCCAGTACTTC.

The genes are TRBV2 and TRBJ1-1; TRBD1 matches 7 bases. CDR1 and CDR2 from the germline V gene are SNHLY and FYNNEI. The CDR3 length is 13 residues. With 7 bases clipped from V and 7 bases from J, the junction kept 9 bases outside the gene matches. The CDR3 DNA sequence: TGTGCCAGCATGTTGAGGGGGCAAGGTGAAGCTTTCTTT. This encodes CASMLRGQGEAFF.

The chain links TRBV3-1 (or the pseudogene TRBV3-2) to TRBJ1-1; 7 bases line up with TRBD1. The CDR3 extends over 12 amino acids. Germline V CDR1 and CDR2: LGHDT, YNNKEL (reference sequence). With V trimmed by 2 bases and J by 8 bases, 2 bases remained unmatched. The CDR3 sequence is CASSQRGREAFF. CDR3 DNA: TGTGCCAGCAGCCAAAGGGGGCGGGAAGCTTTCTTT.

V is TRBV5-1 and J is TRBJ2-1, with D tentatively TRBD2 (6 bases). This CDR3 has 15 amino acids. V dropped 5 bases and J dropped 5 bases, with 17 bases sitting between them. Per germline, CDR1 SGHRS and CDR2 YFSETQ. The CDR3 spells CASREGVAANNEQFF. The CDR3 coding sequence is TGCGCCAGCAGGGAGGGAGTAGCGGCTAACAATGAGCAGTTCTTC.

The gene calls are TRBV29-1 and TRBJ2-1; TRBD1 matches 7 bases. In germline, CDR1 is SQVTM, CDR2 ANQGSEA. V lost 4 bases, J lost 0 bases, and 9 bases stayed unmatched. The CDR3 length is 16 residues. The DNA of the CDR3 is TGCAGCGTTGTGACCTGGACAGGCGTCTCCTACAATGAGCAGTTCTTC. This codes for CSVVTWTGVSYNEQFF.

This chain joins TRBV3-1 (or the pseudogene TRBV3-2) and TRBJ2-3; tentative D call: TRBD1 (7 bases). The CDR3 length is 17 residues. Trimming removed 4 bases at V and 2 bases at J, with 19 bases between. Germline CDR1 reads LGHDT; CDR2 reads YNNKEL (reference sequence). CDR3 DNA sequence: TGTGCCAGCAGCCTAAAGGGTATCAGGGGGGCCACAGATACGCAGTATTTT. Its translation is CASSLKGIRGATDTQYF.

This chain joins TRBV29-1 and TRBJ1-5; TRBD1 agrees at 10 bases. CDR1 is SQVTM, CDR2 ANQGSEA, per germline. V was pared by 5 bases and J by 6 bases, with 7 bases of the junction left unmatched. This CDR3 contains 14 residues. The CDR3 protein is CSVSTGGDGQPQHF. CDR3 nucleotide sequence: TGCAGCGTTTCGACAGGGGGCGATGGTCAGCCCCAGCATTTT.

The V call is TRBV27, the J call TRBJ2-1; 7 nucleotides match TRBD2. Germline V CDR1 and CDR2: MNHEY, SMNVEV (reference sequence). The CDR3 spans 16 residues. V lost 2 bases and J lost 10; bases outside the gene matches: 14. CDR3 protein: CASSLRAGTTRGEQFF. CDR3 DNA sequence: TGTGCCAGCAGTTTACGGGCCGGGACTACCAGAGGGGAGCAGTTCTTC.

Written as DNA, the CDR3 is TGTGCCAGCAGCCCCCACGGGGAGAACAATCAGCCCCAGCATTTT. This translates into CASSPHGENNQPQHF. The chain uses TRBV9 and TRBJ1-5, with D uncertain. The CDR3 length is 15 residues. V dropped 4 bases and J dropped 3 bases, with 14 bases sitting between them. CDR1 and CDR2 from the germline V gene are SGDLS and YYNGEE.

This clone was detected only once. The CDR3, as DNA: TGTGCCAGCAGCTCCCCAGGTACTAGCGGGAGGATGGCCAAAAACATTCAGTACTTC. Translating gives CASSSPGTSGRMAKNIQYF. The chain is built from TRBV11-3 and TRBJ2-4, with 12 bases matching TRBD2. CDR1 and CDR2 (germline): SGHNT, YENEEA. J gave up 1 base and V 4 bases, and 11 bases lay outside the gene matches. CDR3 length equals 19 residues. Drawing the rest from reference TRBV11-3 and TRBJ2-4, the complete variable domain is EAGVVQSPRYKIIEKKQPVAFWCNPISGHNTLYWYLQNLGQGPELLIRYENEEAVDDSQLPKDRFSAERLKGVDSTLKIQPAELGDSAVYLCASSSPGTSGRMAKNIQYFGAGTRLSVL.

This chain connects TRBV5-4 to TRBJ1-1; the D is unclear. Germline lookup yields CDR1 SGHNT and CDR2 YYREEE (reference sequence). With 4 bases removed from V and 1 base from J, the gap between germline ends came to 8 bases. This CDR3 is 13 amino acids long. CDR3: CASSVQRNTEAFF. The DNA of the CDR3 is TGTGCCAGCAGCGTACAGAGGAACACTGAAGCTTTCTTT.

The chain couples TRBV5-1 to TRBJ2-1; the match to TRBD1 covers 10 bases. J lost 2 bases, V lost 4 bases, and 6 bases had no gene match. There are 16 residues in the CDR3. CDR1 and CDR2 from the germline V gene are SGHRS and YFSETQ. The CDR3 protein is CASSPGQGLAYNEQFF. In DNA form, the CDR3 reads TGCGCCAGCAGCCCGGGACAGGGGCTGGCCTACAATGAGCAGTTCTTC.

The chain joins TRBV6-5 to TRBJ1-5; 9 bases match TRBD1. The CDR3 runs 14 residues. The germline gives CDR1 MNHEY, CDR2 SVGAGI. The ends lost 6 bases at V and 4 bases at J; junction bases unmatched: 4. The CDR3 loop is CASRTGTGNQPQHF. The DNA for the CDR3 is TGTGCCAGCAGGACCGGGACAGGGAATCAGCCCCAGCATTTT.

This rearrangement joins TRBV15 to TRBJ1-2; the D gene is possibly TRBD1 (5 bases). V lost 3 bases, J lost 0 bases, and 14 bases lay in between. This CDR3 spans 16 amino acids. Germline loops: CDR1 LNHNV, CDR2 YYDKDF (reference sequence). CDR3 in DNA: TGTGCCACCAGCAGGTGGGGTCAGGGTTCTAACTATGGCTACACCTTC. Its protein is CATSRWGQGSNYGYTF.

The V and J genes are TRBV6-5 and TRBJ2-3; 12 bases map to TRBD1. This CDR3 has 15 amino acids. The ends lost 5 bases at V and 3 bases at J; junction bases unmatched: 3. CDR1 and CDR2 from the germline V gene are MNHEY and SVGAGI. Here the CDR3 DNA reads TGTGCCAGCAGTATGGGACAGGGGGCAACAGATACGCAGTATTTT. It translates to CASSMGQGATDTQYF.

The CDR3 spells CASSSGSEQYF. CDR3 DNA sequence: TGTGCCAGCAGCTCCGGGTCCGAGCAGTACTTC. V is TRBV3-1 (or the pseudogene TRBV3-2) and J is TRBJ2-7; D ambiguous. The CDR3 has 11 residues. V was pared by 5 bases and J by 6 bases, with 8 bases between. Germline V gene data show CDR1 as LGHDT and CDR2 as YNNKEL (reference sequence).